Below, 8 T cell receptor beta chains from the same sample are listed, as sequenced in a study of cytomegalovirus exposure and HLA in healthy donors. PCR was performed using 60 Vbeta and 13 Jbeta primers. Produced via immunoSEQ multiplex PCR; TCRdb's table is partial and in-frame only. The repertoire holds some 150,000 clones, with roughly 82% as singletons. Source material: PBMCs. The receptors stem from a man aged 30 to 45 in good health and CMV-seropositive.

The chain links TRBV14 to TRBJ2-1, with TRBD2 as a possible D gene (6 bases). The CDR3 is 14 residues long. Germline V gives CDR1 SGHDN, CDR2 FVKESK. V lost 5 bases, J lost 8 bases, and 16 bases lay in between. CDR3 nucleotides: TGTGCCAGCAGCTCTTGGCTAGCGAGCGATGAGCAGTTCTTC. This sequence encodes CASSSWLASDEQFF. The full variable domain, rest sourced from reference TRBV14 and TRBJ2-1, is EAGVTQFPSHSVIEKGQTVTLRCDPISGHDNLYWYRRVMGKEIKFLLHFVKESKQDESGMPNNRFLAERTGGTYSTLKVQPAELEDSGVYFCASSSWLASDEQFFGPGTRLTVL.

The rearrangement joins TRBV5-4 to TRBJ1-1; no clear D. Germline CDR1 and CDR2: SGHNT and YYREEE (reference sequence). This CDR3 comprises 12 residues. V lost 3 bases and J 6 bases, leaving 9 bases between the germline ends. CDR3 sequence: CASSSESAEAFF. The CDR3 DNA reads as TGTGCCAGCAGCTCGGAGAGCGCTGAAGCTTTCTTT.

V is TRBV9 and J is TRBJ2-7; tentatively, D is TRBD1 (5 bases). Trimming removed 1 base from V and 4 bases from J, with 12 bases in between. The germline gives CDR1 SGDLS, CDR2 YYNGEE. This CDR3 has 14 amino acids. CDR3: CASSVLPTDYEQYF. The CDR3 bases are TGTGCCAGCAGCGTATTGCCGACAGATTACGAGCAGTACTTC.

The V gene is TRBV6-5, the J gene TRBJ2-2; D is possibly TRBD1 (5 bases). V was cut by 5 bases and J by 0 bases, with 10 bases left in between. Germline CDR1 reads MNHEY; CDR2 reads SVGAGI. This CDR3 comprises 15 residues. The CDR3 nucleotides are TGTGCCAGCAGTCAACCGACAGCGAACACCGGGGAGCTGTTTTTT. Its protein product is CASSQPTANTGELFF.

The CDR3 DNA sequence: TGTGCCAGCAGTTCCTGGGGAGCAGGGGGCGTAGAGACCCAGTACTTC. Translation: CASSSWGAGGVETQYF. V usage is TRBV6-5 and J usage is TRBJ2-5; 8 bases match TRBD1. Germline V CDR1 and CDR2: MNHEY, SVGAGI. The CDR3 sequence is 16 residues long. With 4 bases clipped from V and 4 bases from J, the junction kept 11 bases outside the gene matches.

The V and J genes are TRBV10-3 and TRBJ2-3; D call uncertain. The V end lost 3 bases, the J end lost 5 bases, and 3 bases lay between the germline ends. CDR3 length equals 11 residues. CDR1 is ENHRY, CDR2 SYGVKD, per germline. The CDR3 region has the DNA TGTGCCATCAGTGACGGAGATACGCAGTATTTT. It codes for CAISDGDTQYF.

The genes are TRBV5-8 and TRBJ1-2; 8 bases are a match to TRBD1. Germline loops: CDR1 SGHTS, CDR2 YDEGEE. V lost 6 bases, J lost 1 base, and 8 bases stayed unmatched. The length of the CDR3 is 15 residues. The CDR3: CASIRPGGLNYGYTF. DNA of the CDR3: TGTGCCAGCATCCGCCCAGGGGGCCTTAACTATGGCTACACCTTC.

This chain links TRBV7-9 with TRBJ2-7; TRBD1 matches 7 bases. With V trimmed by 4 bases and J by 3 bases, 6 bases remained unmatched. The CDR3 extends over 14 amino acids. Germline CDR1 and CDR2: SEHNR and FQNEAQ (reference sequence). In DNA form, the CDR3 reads TGTGCCAGCAGCTCACTTCAGGGGGACTACGAGCAGTACTTC. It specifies CASSSLQGDYEQYF. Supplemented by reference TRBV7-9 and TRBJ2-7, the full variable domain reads DTGVSQNPRHKITKRGQNVTFRCDPISEHNRLYWYRQTLGQGPEFLTYFQNEAQLEKSRLLSDRFSAERPKGSFSTLEIQRTEQGDSAMYLCASSSLQGDYEQYFGPGTRLTVT.